This T cell receptor (beta chain) was found in a study of blood T cell repertoires in COVID-19 (dated by TCRdb to about 2020). Looking at the study overall: Samples covering the acute and convalescent phases of COVID-19 were provided by collaborators in the United States, Italy and Spain. The prospective study material was composed of cDNA or gDNA derived from T cells, B-cell-depleted T cells, or PBMCs. Deeply sampled blood TCRbeta repertoires from subjects exposed to, actively infected with, or recovered from COVID-19 were included in the dataset. The repertoires were released in a freely available public database meant as a resource for research on the immune response to SARS-CoV-2. The samples were drawn from two sources: the first 160 participants of the ongoing ImmuneRACE study, and some 1,300 subjects contributed by 6 global collaborators. Sample metadata almost always included a de-identified subject ID, COVID-19 status, age in years and sex. Where HLA class I and class II types were available, the types were taken from metadata supplied by the sample provider, not from assay-based typing. What the work shows at the level of the full study, not this receptor alone: How much clinical and demographic metadata was included differed by source and by participant, and the metadata was provided uncurated.

Each collaborating institution followed its own protocols to collect whole blood in K2EDTA tubes. For TCRbeta analysis, collaborators shipped samples in one of three forms: frozen whole blood, isolated PBMCs, or DNA extracted from either of those sample types. As regards this clone: This receptor's antigen is unknown. No base qualities exist here, and no much larger clone lies one base off it.

The CDR3 sequence holds 16 residues, the cysteine and phenylalanine included. This entry keeps only the CDR3 DNA: 48 bases, framed from base 1. CDR1 MGHRA and CDR2 YSYEKL are derived from the germline V gene. The junction carries 12 bases between V and J, which are trimmed by 0 bases and 4 bases respectively. TCRbeta CDR3 regions were amplified from genomic DNA by means of the immunoSEQ Assay, a bias-controlled multiplex PCR. Turning to the authors' computational methods: Nucleated cell counts per sample were estimated from amplification of reference gene primers within the assay. To quantify the absolute abundance of each unique TCRbeta CDR3 rearrangement, sequence reads were collapsed and filtered. Productive Simpson clonality was computed per sample as the square root of Simpson's diversity index over productive rearrangements. TCRdb's version of the immuneACCESS table is confined to in-frame rearrangements and falls short of the full clone set. An unresolved V gene accounts for under half of the shortfall where checked; the remainder is of unknown origin. V and J calls and clone size are those listed in that table; D and trimming were worked out from the DNA. Across this sample there are about 190,000 clones, with approximately 84% seen only once. Of the sample, about 5.1% is held by the ten largest clones.

Sequenced sample: peripheral blood. The chain couples TRBV4-1 to TRBJ2-2; 5 matching bases give a weak D call of TRBD1. The sequence was collected from a woman in her seventies with active or convalescent COVID-19. The CDR3 protein: CASSQEGVASTGELFF. The DNA is as follows: TGCGCCAGCAGCCAAGAAGGGGTGGCGTCCACCGGGGAGCTGTTTTTT.